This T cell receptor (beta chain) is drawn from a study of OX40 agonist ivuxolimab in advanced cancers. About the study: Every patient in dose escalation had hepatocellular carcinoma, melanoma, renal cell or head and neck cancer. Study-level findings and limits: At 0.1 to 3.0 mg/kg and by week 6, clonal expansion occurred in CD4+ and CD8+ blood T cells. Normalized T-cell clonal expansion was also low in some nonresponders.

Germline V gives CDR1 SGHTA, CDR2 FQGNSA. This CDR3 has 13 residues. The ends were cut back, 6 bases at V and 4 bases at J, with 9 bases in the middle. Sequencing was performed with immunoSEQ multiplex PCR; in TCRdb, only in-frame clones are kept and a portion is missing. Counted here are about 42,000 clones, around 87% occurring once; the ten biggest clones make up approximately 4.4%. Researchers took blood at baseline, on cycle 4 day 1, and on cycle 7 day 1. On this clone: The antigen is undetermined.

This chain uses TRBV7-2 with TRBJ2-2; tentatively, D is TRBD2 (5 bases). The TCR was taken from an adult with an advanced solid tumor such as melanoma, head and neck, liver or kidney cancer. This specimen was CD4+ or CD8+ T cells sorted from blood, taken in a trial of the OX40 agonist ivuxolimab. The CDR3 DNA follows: TGTGCCAGCAGACGAGGGCCCACCGGGGAGCTGTTTTTT. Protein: CASRRGPTGELFF.